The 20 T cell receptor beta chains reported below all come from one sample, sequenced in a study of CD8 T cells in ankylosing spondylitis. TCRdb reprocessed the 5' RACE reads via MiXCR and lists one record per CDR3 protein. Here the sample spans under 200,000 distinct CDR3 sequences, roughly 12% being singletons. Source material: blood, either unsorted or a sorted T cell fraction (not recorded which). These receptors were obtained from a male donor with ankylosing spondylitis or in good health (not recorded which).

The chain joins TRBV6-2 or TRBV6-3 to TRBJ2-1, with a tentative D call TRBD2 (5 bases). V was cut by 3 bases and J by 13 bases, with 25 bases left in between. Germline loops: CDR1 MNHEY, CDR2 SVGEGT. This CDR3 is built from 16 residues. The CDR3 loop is CASSYSGSLTRPHQFF. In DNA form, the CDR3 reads TGTGCCAGCAGTTATTCGGGATCACTTACGCGCCCCCACCAGTTCTTC.

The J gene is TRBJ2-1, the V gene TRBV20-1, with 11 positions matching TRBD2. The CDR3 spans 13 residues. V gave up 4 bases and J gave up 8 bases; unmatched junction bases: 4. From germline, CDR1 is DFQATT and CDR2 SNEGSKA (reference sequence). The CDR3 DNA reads TGCAGTGCTAATAGCGGGAGGGCGGATGAGCAGTTCTTC. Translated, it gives CSANSGRADEQFF.

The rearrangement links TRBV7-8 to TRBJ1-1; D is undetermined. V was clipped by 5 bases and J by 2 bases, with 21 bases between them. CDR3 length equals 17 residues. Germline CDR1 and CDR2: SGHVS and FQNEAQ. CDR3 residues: CASSRTGTRVINTEAFF. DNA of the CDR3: TGTGCCAGCAGCAGGACCGGAACGAGAGTAATAAACACTGAAGCTTTCTTT.

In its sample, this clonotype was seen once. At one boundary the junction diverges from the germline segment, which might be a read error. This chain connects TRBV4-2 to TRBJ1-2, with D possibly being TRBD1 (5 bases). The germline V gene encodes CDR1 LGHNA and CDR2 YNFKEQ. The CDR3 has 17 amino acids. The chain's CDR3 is CASSQQGPASSNYAYTF. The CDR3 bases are TGTGCCAGCAGCCAACAGGGTCCGGCGTCCTCTAACTATGCCTACACCTTC.

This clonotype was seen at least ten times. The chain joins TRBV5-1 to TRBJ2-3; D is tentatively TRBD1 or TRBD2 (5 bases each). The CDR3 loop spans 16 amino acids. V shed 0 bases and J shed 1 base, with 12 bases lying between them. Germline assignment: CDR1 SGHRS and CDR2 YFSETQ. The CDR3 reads CASSLVGAEGTDTQYF. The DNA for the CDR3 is TGCGCCAGCAGCTTGGTCGGGGCTGAGGGCACAGATACGCAGTATTTT.

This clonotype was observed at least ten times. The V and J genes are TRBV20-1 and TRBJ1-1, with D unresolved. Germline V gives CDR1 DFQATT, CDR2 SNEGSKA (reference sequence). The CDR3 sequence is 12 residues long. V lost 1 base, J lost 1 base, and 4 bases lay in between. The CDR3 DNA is TGCAGTGCTAGAGCGGGGAACACTGAAGCTTTCTTT. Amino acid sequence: CSARAGNTEAFF.

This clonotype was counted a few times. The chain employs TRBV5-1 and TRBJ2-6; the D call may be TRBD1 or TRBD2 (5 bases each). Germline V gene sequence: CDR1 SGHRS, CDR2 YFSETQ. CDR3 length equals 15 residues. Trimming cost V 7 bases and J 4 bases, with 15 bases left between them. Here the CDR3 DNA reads TGCGCCAGCTCCCAGAGGGGATCAGGGGCCAACGTCCTGACTTTC. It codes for CASSQRGSGANVLTF.

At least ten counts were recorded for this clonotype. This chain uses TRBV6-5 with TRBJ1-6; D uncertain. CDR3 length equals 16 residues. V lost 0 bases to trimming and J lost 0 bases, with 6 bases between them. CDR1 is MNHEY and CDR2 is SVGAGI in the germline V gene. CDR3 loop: CASSYSRGSYNSPLHF. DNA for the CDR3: TGTGCCAGCAGTTACTCCCGAGGCTCCTATAATTCACCCCTCCACTTT.

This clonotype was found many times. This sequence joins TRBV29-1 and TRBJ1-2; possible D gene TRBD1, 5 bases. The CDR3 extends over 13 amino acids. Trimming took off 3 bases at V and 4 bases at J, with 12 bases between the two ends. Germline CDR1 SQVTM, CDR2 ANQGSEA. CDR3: CSVERGDSYGYTF. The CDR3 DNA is TGCAGCGTTGAGCGGGGGGATAGCTATGGCTACACCTTC.

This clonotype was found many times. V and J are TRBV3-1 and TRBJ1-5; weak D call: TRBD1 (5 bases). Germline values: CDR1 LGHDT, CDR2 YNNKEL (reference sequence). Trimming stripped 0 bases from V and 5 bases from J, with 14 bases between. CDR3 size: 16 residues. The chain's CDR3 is CASSQEGGMRDQPQHF. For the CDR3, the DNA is TGTGCCAGCAGCCAAGAGGGGGGGATGCGCGATCAGCCCCAGCATTTT.

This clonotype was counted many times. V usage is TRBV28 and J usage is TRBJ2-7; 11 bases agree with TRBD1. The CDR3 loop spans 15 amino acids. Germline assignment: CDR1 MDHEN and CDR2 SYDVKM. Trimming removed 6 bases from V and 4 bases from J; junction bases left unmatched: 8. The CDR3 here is CASSGRDRGRYEQYF. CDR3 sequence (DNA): TGTGCCAGCAGCGGCCGGGACAGGGGGAGGTACGAGCAGTACTTC.

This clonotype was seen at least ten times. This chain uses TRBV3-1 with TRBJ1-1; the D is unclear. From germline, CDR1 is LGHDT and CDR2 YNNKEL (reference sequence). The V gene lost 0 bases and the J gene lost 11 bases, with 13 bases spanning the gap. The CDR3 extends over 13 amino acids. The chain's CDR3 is CASSQESSGGAFF. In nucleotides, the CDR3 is TGTGCCAGCAGCCAAGAGTCCTCCGGCGGGGCTTTCTTT.

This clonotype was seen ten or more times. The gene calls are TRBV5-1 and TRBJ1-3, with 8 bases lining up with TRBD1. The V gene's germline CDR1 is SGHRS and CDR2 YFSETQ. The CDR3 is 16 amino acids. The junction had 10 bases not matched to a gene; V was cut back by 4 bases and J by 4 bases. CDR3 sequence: CASSLDRAASGNTIYF. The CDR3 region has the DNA TGCGCCAGCAGCCTGGACAGGGCGGCATCAGGAAACACCATATATTTT.

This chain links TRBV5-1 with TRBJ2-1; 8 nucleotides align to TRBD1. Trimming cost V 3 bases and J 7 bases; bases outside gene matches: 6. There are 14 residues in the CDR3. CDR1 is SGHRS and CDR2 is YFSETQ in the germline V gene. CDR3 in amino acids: CASSWADRENEQFF. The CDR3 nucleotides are TGCGCCAGCAGCTGGGCGGACAGGGAGAATGAGCAGTTCTTC.

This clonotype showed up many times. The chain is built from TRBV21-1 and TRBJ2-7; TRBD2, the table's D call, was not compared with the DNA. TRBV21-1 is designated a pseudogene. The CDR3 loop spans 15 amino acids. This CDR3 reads CASRKGRGQSYEQYF. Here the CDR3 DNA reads TGTGCCAGCAGGAAAGGGCGAGGGCAGTCCTACGAGCAGTACTTC.

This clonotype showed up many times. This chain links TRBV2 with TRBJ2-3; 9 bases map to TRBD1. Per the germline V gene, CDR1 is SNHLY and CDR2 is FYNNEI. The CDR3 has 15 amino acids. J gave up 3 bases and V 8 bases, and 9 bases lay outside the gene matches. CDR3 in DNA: TGTGCCAGCGGCGAGTCGGGACAGGGAACAGATACGCAGTATTTT. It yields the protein CASGESGQGTDTQYF.

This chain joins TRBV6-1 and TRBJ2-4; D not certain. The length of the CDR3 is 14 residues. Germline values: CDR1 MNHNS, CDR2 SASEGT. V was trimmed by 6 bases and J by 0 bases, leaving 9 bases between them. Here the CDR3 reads CASRESLAKNIQYF. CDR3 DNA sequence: TGTGCCAGCAGAGAAAGTCTAGCCAAAAACATTCAGTACTTC.

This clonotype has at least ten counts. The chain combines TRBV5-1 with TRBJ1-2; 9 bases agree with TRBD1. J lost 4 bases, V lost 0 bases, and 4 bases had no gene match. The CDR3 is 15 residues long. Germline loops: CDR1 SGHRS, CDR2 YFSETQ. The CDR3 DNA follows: TGCGCCAGCAGCTTGGATGGACAGGGGTCCTATGGCTACACCTTC. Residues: CASSLDGQGSYGYTF.

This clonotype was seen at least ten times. CDR3 nucleotide sequence: TGTGCCAGCTCGCCTGGGGGCGACACTGAAGCTTTCTTT. The encoded protein is CASSPGGDTEAFF. The V and J genes are TRBV7-9 and TRBJ1-1, with D maybe TRBD1 (6 bases). The CDR3 contains 13 residues. Germline V gene sequence: CDR1 SEHNR, CDR2 FQNEAQ (reference sequence). The V and J ends lost 8 bases and 3 bases respectively, with 13 bases between them.

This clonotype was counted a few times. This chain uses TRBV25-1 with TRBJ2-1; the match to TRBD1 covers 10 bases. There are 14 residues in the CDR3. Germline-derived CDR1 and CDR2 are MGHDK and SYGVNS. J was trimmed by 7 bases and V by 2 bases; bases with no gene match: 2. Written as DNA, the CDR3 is TGTGCCAGCAGTGAACGGACAGGGGGGAATGAGCAGTTCTTC. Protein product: CASSERTGGNEQFF. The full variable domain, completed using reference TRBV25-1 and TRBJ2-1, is EADIYQTPRYLVIGTGKKITLECSQTMGHDKMYWYQQDPGMELHLIHYSYGVNSTEKGDLSSESTVSRIRTEHFPLTLESARPSHTSQYLCASSERTGGNEQFFGPGTRLTVL.